The TCR beta chain described here comes from a study of identical twins. Germline V CDR1 and CDR2: SGHRS, YFSETQ. J gave up 7 bases and V 4 bases, and 7 bases lay outside the gene matches. CDR3 size: 15 residues. TCRdb re-called the 5' RACE reads with MiXCR, one entry per CDR3 protein. The data show about 520,000 distinct CDR3 sequences, approximately 22% seen once. Each donor was a healthy Caucasian. These same data were also listed under a study on T cells expressing NK-cell markers. That publication notes: Unclear, still, was the HCMV specificity of the expanded NKG2C+ T cell clones.

The J gene is TRBJ2-1, the V gene TRBV5-1; 11 bases map to TRBD1. The TCR comes from a woman aged 18-29 years in good health. Sequencing was carried out using CD4+ T cells sorted from blood. CDR3 sequence (DNA): TGCGCCAGCAGCCTAACGGGACAGGGGGGAAATGAGCAGTTCTTC. Its translation is CASSLTGQGGNEQFF. Looking up the rest from reference TRBV5-1 and TRBJ2-1 gives the full variable domain: KAGVTQTPRYLIKTRGQQVTLSCSPISGHRSVSWYQQTPGQGLQFLFEYFSETQRNKGNFPGRFSGRQFSNSRSEMNVSTLELGDSALYLCASSLTGQGGNEQFFGPGTRLTVL.